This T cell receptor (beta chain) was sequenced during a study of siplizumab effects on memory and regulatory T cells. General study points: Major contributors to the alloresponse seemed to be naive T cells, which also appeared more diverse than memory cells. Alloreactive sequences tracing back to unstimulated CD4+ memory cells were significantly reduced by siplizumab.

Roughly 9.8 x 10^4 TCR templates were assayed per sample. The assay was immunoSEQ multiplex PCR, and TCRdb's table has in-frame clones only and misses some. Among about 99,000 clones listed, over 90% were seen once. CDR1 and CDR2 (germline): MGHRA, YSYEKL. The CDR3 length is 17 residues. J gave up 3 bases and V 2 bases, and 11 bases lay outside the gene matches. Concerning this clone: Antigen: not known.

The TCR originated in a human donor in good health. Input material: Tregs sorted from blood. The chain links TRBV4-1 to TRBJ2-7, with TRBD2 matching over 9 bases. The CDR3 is CASSQRSLAGIRYEQYF. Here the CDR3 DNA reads TGCGCCAGCAGCCAAAGGTCCCTAGCGGGGATCCGCTACGAGCAGTACTTC.